The 10 T cell receptor beta chains presented below share a single source sample, sequenced in a study of blood T cells in healthy people across ages. Primers used in a second PCR of about 7 to 12 cycles were a sample-barcoded 5' primer and a J-beta primer mix. From the 5' RACE reads, TCRdb called clonotypes with MiXCR, one entry per CDR3 protein. This sample has fewer than 900,000 distinct CDR3 sequences, with approximately 43% found just once. The source material was blood. Every receptor here comes from a woman aged 55-70 years in good health.

This sequence joins TRBV19 and TRBJ2-4; 7 nucleotides match TRBD1. This CDR3 comprises 15 residues. Germline V gives CDR1 LNHDA, CDR2 SQIVND (reference sequence). Trimming removed 8 bases from V and 13 bases from J; junction bases left unmatched: 20. The CDR3 loop reads CASESGQIGPFGQYF. CDR3 in DNA: TGTGCCAGTGAATCGGGACAGATAGGCCCCTTCGGGCAGTACTTC.

This clonotype was seen a handful of times. CDR3 protein: CASSLAEGQLAGGNNEQFF. The CDR3 DNA reads as TGTGCCAGCAGCTTAGCCGAGGGGCAACTAGCGGGGGGAAACAATGAGCAGTTCTTC. The J gene is TRBJ2-1, the V gene TRBV11-2; 12 bases are a match to TRBD2. J gave up 5 bases and V 1 base, and 12 bases lay outside the gene matches. The CDR3 has 19 amino acids. Germline V gives CDR1 SGHAT, CDR2 FQNNGV.

The count of this clonotype is one. This may stem from a read error, because a much larger clone lies one nucleotide away. The chain couples TRBV7-8 to TRBJ2-1, with D possibly TRBD2 on 6 matching bases. The CDR3 is 14 residues long. Looked up from germline, CDR1 is SGHVS and CDR2 is FQNEAQ. CDR3 bases: TGTGCCAGCAGATATGCGGGAATATACACTGAGCAGTTCTTC. Its protein is CASRYAGIYTEQFF.

This clonotype has a count of ten or more. This chain joins TRBV4-2 and TRBJ2-1; 8 nucleotides line up with TRBD2. This CDR3 is built from 17 residues. Losses at the gene ends were 0 bases for V and 4 bases for J; bases not matched to a gene: 8. The V gene's germline CDR1 is LGHNA and CDR2 YNFKEQ. Here the CDR3 reads CASSQEGQVAGYNEQFF. The DNA for the CDR3 is TGTGCCAGCAGCCAAGAAGGGCAGGTAGCGGGATACAATGAGCAGTTCTTC.

With respect to this clonotype: A read error may produce the germline difference seen at one junction end. Here the CDR3 reads CVSSYAGQNYGYTF. The CDR3 DNA follows: TGTGTCAGCAGTTACGCGGGACAGAACTATGGCTACACCTTC. V and J are TRBV6-5 and TRBJ1-2; 7 bases map to TRBD1. The germline V gene has CDR1 MNHEY and CDR2 SVGAGI. CDR3 length: 14 amino acids.

As to this clonotype: The junction and the germline gene differ at one end; a read error may be behind it. The J gene is TRBJ2-7, the V gene TRBV5-1; D is perhaps TRBD2 (6 bases). The CDR3 has 14 amino acids. Germline V gene lookup returns CDR1 SGHRS and CDR2 YFSETQ. CDR3 protein: CSSSIGTFSYEQYF. CDR3 DNA sequence: TGCTCCAGCAGCATCGGGACTTTCTCCTACGAGCAGTACTTC. Drawing the rest from reference TRBV5-1 and TRBJ2-7, the complete variable domain is KAGVTQTPRYLIKTRGQQVTLSCSPISGHRSVSWYQQTPGQGLQFLFEYFSETQRNKGNFPGRFSGRQFSNSRSEMNVSTLELGDSALYLCSSSIGTFSYEQYFGPGTRLTVT.

The chain links TRBV28 to TRBJ2-3; D is unresolved. V lost 1 base, J lost 0 bases, and 11 bases lay in between. In germline, CDR1 is MDHEN, CDR2 SYDVKM. The CDR3 covers 16 residues. The chain's CDR3 is CASSLLGGMSTDTQYF. As DNA, the CDR3 is TGTGCCAGCAGTTTATTAGGCGGAATGAGCACAGATACGCAGTATTTT. Looking up the rest from reference TRBV28 and TRBJ2-3 gives the full variable domain: DVKVTQSSRYLVKRTGEKVFLECVQDMDHENMFWYRQDPGLGLRLIYFSYDVKMKEKGDIPEGYSVSREKKERFSLILESASTNQTSMYLCASSLLGGMSTDTQYFGPGTRLTVL.

This clonotype has just a few counts. The rearrangement uses TRBV6-2 or TRBV6-3 and TRBJ2-7, with 7 bases identical to TRBD2. Germline V lookup: CDR1 MNHEY, CDR2 SVGEGT. CDR3 length: 18 residues. The trim removed 5 bases at V and 3 bases at J, leaving 19 bases unmatched. CDR3 region: CASSRDRDYPKYYYEQYF. For the CDR3, the DNA is TGTGCCAGCAGTCGAGACCGGGACTATCCAAAATATTACTACGAGCAGTACTTC.

The rearrangement joins TRBV9 to TRBJ2-1, with 8 nucleotides matching TRBD2. Germline lookup yields CDR1 SGDLS and CDR2 YYNGEE. V dropped 4 bases and J dropped 3; count of bases not matched to a gene: 12. The CDR3 sequence is 17 residues long. The CDR3: CASSPRHGTSSYNEQFF. DNA for the CDR3: TGTGCCAGCAGCCCCCGCCATGGGACTAGTAGCTACAATGAGCAGTTCTTC.

V and J are TRBV5-1 and TRBJ2-1; the D gene is possibly TRBD2 (5 bases). There are 16 residues in the CDR3. V was shortened by 2 bases and J by 7 bases, with 19 bases between the two germline ends. CDR1 SGHRS and CDR2 YFSETQ come from the germline V gene. Written as DNA, the CDR3 is TGCGCCAGCAGCTTTTCAGCGGCCGTCCGAGGGAATGAGCAGTTCTTC. It translates to CASSFSAAVRGNEQFF. Full variable domain (rest looked up from reference TRBV5-1 and TRBJ2-1): KAGVTQTPRYLIKTRGQQVTLSCSPISGHRSVSWYQQTPGQGLQFLFEYFSETQRNKGNFPGRFSGRQFSNSRSEMNVSTLELGDSALYLCASSFSAAVRGNEQFFGPGTRLTVL.